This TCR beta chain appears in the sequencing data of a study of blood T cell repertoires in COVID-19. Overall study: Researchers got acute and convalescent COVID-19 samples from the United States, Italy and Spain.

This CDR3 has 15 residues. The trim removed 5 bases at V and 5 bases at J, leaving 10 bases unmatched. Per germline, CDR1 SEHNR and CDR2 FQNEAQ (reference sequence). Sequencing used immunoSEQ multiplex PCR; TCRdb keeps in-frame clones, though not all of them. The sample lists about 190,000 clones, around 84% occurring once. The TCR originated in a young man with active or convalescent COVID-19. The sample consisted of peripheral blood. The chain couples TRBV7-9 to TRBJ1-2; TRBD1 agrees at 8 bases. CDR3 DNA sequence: TGTGCCAGCAGCCTCCAGTCCACAGGGGGGTATGGCTACACCTTC. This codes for CASSLQSTGGYGYTF.